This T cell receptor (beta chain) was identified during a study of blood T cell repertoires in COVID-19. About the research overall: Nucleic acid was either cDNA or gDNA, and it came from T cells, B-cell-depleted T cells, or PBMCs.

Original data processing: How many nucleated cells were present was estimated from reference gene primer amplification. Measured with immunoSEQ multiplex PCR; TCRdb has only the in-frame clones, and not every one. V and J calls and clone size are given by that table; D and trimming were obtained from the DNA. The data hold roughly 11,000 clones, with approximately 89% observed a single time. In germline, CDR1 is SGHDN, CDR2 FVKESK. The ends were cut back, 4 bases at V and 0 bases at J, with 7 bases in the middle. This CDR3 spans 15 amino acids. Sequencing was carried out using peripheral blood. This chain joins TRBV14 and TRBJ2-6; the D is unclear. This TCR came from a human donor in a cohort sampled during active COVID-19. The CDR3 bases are TGTGCCAGCAGCCTACTAAGCTCTGGGGCCAACGTCCTGACTTTC. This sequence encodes CASSLLSSGANVLTF.